What follows describes a single T cell receptor (beta chain). There is no known antigen for this receptor. No qualities accompany the bases; no much larger clone lies one base away. The cohort comprised under 700 healthy bone marrow donors. All cohort members were sampled while nominally healthy, although unrecorded immune exposures were likely present. The donor tested CMV seropositive and was one of the 289 seropositive cohort members. A peripheral blood sample was provided by each donor, and peripheral blood mononuclear cells were used for TCR beta sequencing. Genomic DNA was extracted from the blood cell samples with the Qiagen DNeasy Blood Extraction Kit. Libraries were prepared through the immunoSEQ multiplex PCR assay. For the multiplex PCR, a mixture combining 60 forward primers for TCR Vbeta segments and 13 reverse primers for TCR Jbeta segments was used. The CDR3 region of rearranged TCR beta genes was amplified from genomic DNA with a multiplex PCR assay. Amplified TCR beta libraries were sequenced as 87-base-pair reads on the Illumina HiSeq System. Regarding the original processing steps: A later analysis tallied around 87 million unique TCR beta chains across the 610 or so repertoires, and around 9.9 million of those chains were shared by two or more donors. Raw reads were error-corrected and collapsed into unique sequences with a nearest-neighbor algorithm that merged closely related sequences to remove PCR and sequencing errors. V, D and J gene segments were assigned by aligning CDR3 sequences to IMGT reference sequences. For a sequence to be retained, at least a six-nucleotide match to both a V gene segment and a J gene segment was required. A rearrangement counted as productive if the CDR3 had no stop codons and remained in frame with V and J, and every other rearrangement counted as non-productive. CDR3 was defined according to IMGT convention as the region running from the second conserved V-encoded cysteine to the conserved J-encoded phenylalanine. The earlier analysis of about 560 of the donors excluded any sequence lacking an unambiguous match to a single V gene segment. An earlier analysis of a few hundred of the donors called V segments functional above 56.7% productive rearrangements and segregating when the between-donor standard deviation exceeded 5%. A statistical classification framework was built to diagnose cytomegalovirus status from the catalog of TCR beta chain sequences. A later analysis assigned V and J genes by comparing TCR nucleotide sequences with IMGT/GENE-DB human TR gene sequences. In a later analysis, CDR3 sequences and most-parsimonious VDJ recombination scenarios were assigned using the TCRdist pipeline. A later analysis defined each TCR beta chain by its CDR3 amino acid sequence plus V-gene family, and excluded reads lacking a unique V-gene family. In a later analysis, fewer than 600 highly shared, low-generation-probability nucleotide sequences were removed to address suspected cross-contamination and a sequencing artifact. In a later analysis, a clonal expansion index was calculated for each public chain from normalized within-repertoire ranks of inferred template counts. A later analysis computed generation probabilities with a VDJ recombination model fitted to out-of-frame rearrangements, and checked the results against IGoR. In a later analysis, hypergeometric tests were used to score TCR-TCR, TCR-HLA and TCR-CMV co-occurrence, with a repertoire-size bias correction applied to TCR pairs. A later analysis estimated false discovery rates by permuting HLA or CMV assignments 20 times. A later analysis grouped co-occurring TCRs with DBSCAN, adding TCRdist sequence similarity when clustering within HLA-allele-positive subsets. Co-occurrence clustering excluded repertoires with fewer than 30,000 or more than 120,000 public chains, plus five with anomalous nucleotide sharing. TCRdb carries this immuneACCESS record with in-frame sequences only. Its versions omit some clonotypes, under half of them owing to an unresolved V gene in the studies checked, with the rest unexplained. That table is the source of V, J and clone size, and D and trimming were worked out from the DNA. This sample is represented by 150,000 to 200,000 clones; roughly 81% of them were singletons. Just under 5% of the sample belongs to the ten largest clones.

The data stem from a study of cytomegalovirus exposure and HLA in healthy donors (dated by TCRdb to 2016 to 2017). For the study in its entirety: According to an earlier analysis of 587 of the donors, about 179 million T cells yielded 100 million or so unique TCR beta sequences and approximately 300 Gb of sequence data. Class I and class II HLA loci were covered by the typing at four-digit resolution. The genetic ancestry cluster associated with self-reported Caucasian donors included about four fifths of the roughly 410 genotyped donors. In a later analysis, previously published TCR beta repertoires from fewer than 750 donors were re-analyzed and high-resolution HLA genotyping was added so that TCR occurrence patterns could be studied. An early release covering roughly 640 HLA-typed donors comprised about 300 gigabases of sequencing data and 85 million or so unique TCR sequences. The study profiled the T cell repertoires of under 700 subjects by immunosequencing and related them to cytomegalovirus serostatus. To decide whether each TCR beta V gene segment behaved as functional or pseudogenic, an earlier analysis of some 600 of the donors relied on high-throughput TCR beta sequencing. In a later genetic analysis, genome-wide SNP genotypes for about three fifths of the roughly 670 donors were used, and that subset was treated as a discovery cohort. The later analysis used no new phenotypic data to find candidate immune exposures, relying instead on TCR beta sequences and their occurrence across donors. Among 300 to 450 genotyped donors of the cohort, an average of 235,054 unique TCR beta nucleotide sequences were sequenced per donor, roughly 18% of them non-productive. To predict cytomegalovirus infection status, the study brought together high-throughput TCR immunosequencing, statistical association of individual TCRs with disease status, and machine learning. The study was designed to test whether signatures of past pathogen exposure could be identified by cataloging public T cell receptors. Four to six DR-DQ haplotypes were handled as single units for association and clustering, since linkage in the cohort was strong. Donor age, sex, ethnicity and CMV serostatus were collected together with the repertoire data. Along with the approximately 700-subject first cohort, a separate validation cohort of over 90 different subjects was used. The number of donors typed differed by locus, with 629-630 for A, B, C, DRB1 and DQB1, over 500 for DQA1, over 600 for DPA1, and 450 to 480 for DPB1. Every discovery cohort repertoire had been produced on one sequencing platform. The full study reports these points: A further reported finding was that TCR beta sequences accurately predicted the HLA-A and HLA-B alleles for most subjects in the first cohort. In a later analysis, HLA-associated TCR beta chains were found to be more clonally expanded and to have lower generation probabilities than equally common non-associated chains. In the study, 150 to 200 TCR beta chains were listed as associated with cytomegalovirus. Three of the identified cytomegalovirus-associated TCR beta chains were confirmed in vitro to be specific for cytomegalovirus antigens. The sequencing pipeline was judged likely to have produced a cluster of highly shared sequence variants as a technical artifact. Compared with the approximately 700-donor mean, donors in an Asian-associated ancestry cluster had fewer N-insertions in productive TCRs, according to a later genetic analysis. A later analysis found that most CMV-associated TCR beta chains appeared HLA-restricted, with HLA associations seemingly driven largely by CMV exposure. CMV serostatus was the only immune exposure information available for the cohort. While some public TCRs were present in many individuals, most TCR sequences turned up only very rarely across donors. Some 15 rarely observed V segments, including chromosome 9 orphons, were excluded from the earlier analysis of just under 600 of the donors because counts were too low. According to a later analysis, TCR association rates differed among HLA loci, with DRB1 alleles showing the most associated TCRs and HLA-C alleles showing the fewest. This cohort had only TCR beta chains sequenced, and the lack of alpha or paired-chain data limited which features could be detected. A later analysis reported that several top co-occurrence clusters appeared linked to parvovirus B19, influenza, CMV and Epstein-Barr virus. Because the 87-base-pair reads could not distinguish some IMGT-functional V segments, including TRBV6-2 and TRBV6-3, those segments were excluded. An association between a missense DCLRE1C variant and V-gene and J-gene trimming of TCR beta chains was found in a later genetic analysis and replicated in an independent cohort. When HLA alleles, especially DR and DQ, strongly co-occurred, attributing TCR associations to individual alleles was difficult. In a later analysis, some 17,000 TCR beta sequences were associated with specific HLA alleles at a false discovery rate of 0.05. Correlated functional status among segregating V segments might be attributable to linkage disequilibrium, but an unknown experimental factor could not be ruled out. Broadly in line with IMGT annotations, most TCR beta V segments showed up in productive rearrangements about 90% or about 30% of the time in an earlier analysis of approximately 600 of the donors. The classifier was reported to diagnose cytomegalovirus status with high specificity and sensitivity in both the original and validation cohorts. Presence/absence analyses assumed roughly uniform sequencing depth across donors, an assumption that may not hold. Because some donors lacked HLA typing at each locus, the association tests relied only on the typed subset. The authors suggested that the approach could potentially be extended to other disease states and immunological phenotypes.

There are 14 amino acids in the CDR3, from cysteine to phenylalanine inclusive. This entry keeps only the CDR3 DNA: 42 bases, framed from base 1. The germline V gene sets CDR1 to WSHSY and CDR2 to SAAADI. At the junction V is shortened by 8 bases and J by 3 bases; bases outside the gene matches: 10. The sequence came from a woman aged 18-29 years in good health and CMV-seropositive. The source material was PBMCs. The chain employs TRBV10-2 and TRBJ2-7; TRBD1 aligns with 7 central bases. The CDR3 corresponds to CASGGDRAGYEQYF. The bases are TGCGCCAGCGGAGGAGACAGGGCCGGCTACGAGCAGTACTTC.